Presented here are 5 T cell receptor beta chains from one specimen sequenced in a study of blood T cell repertoires in COVID-19. Clones were read by immunoSEQ multiplex PCR, and TCRdb kept only the in-frame ones, dropping some. Among 300,000 to 450,000 clones listed, around 87% were seen once. The specimen sequenced was PBMCs or T cells enriched from blood (not recorded which). The receptors stem from a man aged 25 to 40 who had recovered from COVID-19.

The rearrangement joins TRBV4-3 to TRBJ1-2; 8 nucleotides agree with TRBD1. V shed 4 bases and J 8 bases; nucleotides not matched to a gene: 6. The CDR3 is 13 amino acids. Germline V gives CDR1 LGHNA, CDR2 YSLEER. CDR3 sequence reads: CASSPDRGRGYTF. The DNA of the CDR3 is TGCGCCAGCAGCCCCGACAGGGGAAGGGGCTACACCTTC.

The rearrangement joins TRBV4-2 to TRBJ1-2; 7 nucleotides line up with TRBD1. This CDR3 region has 15 residues. The germline CDR1 and CDR2 sequences are LGHNA and YNFKEQ. The V and J ends lost 1 base and 5 bases, in that order; junction bases with no gene match: 7. The CDR3 region has the DNA TGTGCCAGCAGCCAAGGGCCAGGGGGGATTTATGGCTACACCTTC. Translating it yields CASSQGPGGIYGYTF.

This chain joins TRBV3-1 (or the pseudogene TRBV3-2) and TRBJ2-5; D unresolved. CDR1 is LGHDT, CDR2 YNNKEL, per germline (reference sequence). Trimming removed 1 base from V and 5 bases from J, with 14 bases in between. This CDR3 has 15 residues. The CDR3 sequence: CASSQGRGPTETQYF. The CDR3 DNA reads TGTGCCAGCAGCCAAGGAAGAGGTCCGACGGAGACCCAGTACTTC.

The genes are TRBV14 and TRBJ1-3; the D gene is possibly TRBD1 (5 bases). The V and J ends lost 7 bases and 1 base respectively, with 11 bases between them. This CDR3 has 14 residues. CDR1 SGHDN and CDR2 FVKESK come from the germline V gene. The CDR3 region is CASTSQGSGNTIYF. Written as DNA, the CDR3 is TGTGCCAGCACGTCCCAGGGATCTGGAAACACCATATATTTT. Full variable domain (remainder filled in from reference TRBV14 and TRBJ1-3): EAGVTQFPSHSVIEKGQTVTLRCDPISGHDNLYWYRRVMGKEIKFLLHFVKESKQDESGMPNNRFLAERTGGTYSTLKVQPAELEDSGVYFCASTSQGSGNTIYFGEGSWLTVV.

The rearrangement joins TRBV18 to TRBJ1-3; D possibly corresponds to TRBD1 (6 bases). The CDR3 contains 13 residues. CDR1 and CDR2 from the germline V gene are KGHSH and LQKENI. V dropped 8 bases and J dropped 2 bases, with 10 bases sitting between them. For the CDR3, the DNA is TGTGCCAGCCCCACAGGGACTGGAAACACCATATATTTT. Translation: CASPTGTGNTIYF.